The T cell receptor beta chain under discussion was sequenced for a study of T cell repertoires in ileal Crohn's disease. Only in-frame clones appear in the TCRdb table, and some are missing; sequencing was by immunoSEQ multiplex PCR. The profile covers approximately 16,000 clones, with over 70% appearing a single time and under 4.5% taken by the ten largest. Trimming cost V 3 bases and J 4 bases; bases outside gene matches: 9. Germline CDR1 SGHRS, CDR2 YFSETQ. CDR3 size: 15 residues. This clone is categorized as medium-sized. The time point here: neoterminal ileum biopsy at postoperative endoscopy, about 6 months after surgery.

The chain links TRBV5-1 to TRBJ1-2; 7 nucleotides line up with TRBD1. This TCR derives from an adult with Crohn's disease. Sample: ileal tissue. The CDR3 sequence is CASSSDLGQAYGYTF. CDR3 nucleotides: TGCGCCAGCAGCTCGGACCTCGGACAGGCCTATGGCTACACCTTC.